This T cell receptor (beta chain) was identified during a study of cytomegalovirus exposure and HLA in healthy donors. Study overall: An early data release held 80 million or so unique TCRs from HLA-typed donors.

Germline V gene lookup returns CDR1 KGHSH and CDR2 LQKENI. The V segment lost 1 base and the J segment 1 base; nucleotides outside the gene matches: 4. The CDR3 runs to 16 residues. The PCR employed 60 Vbeta primers together with 13 Jbeta primers. This table comes from immunoSEQ multiplex PCR, and its TCRdb copy is limited to in-frame clones, with some not included. Its table lists tens of thousands of clones. The chain uses TRBV18 and TRBJ1-1; TRBD1 agrees at 9 bases. This receptor was obtained from a woman in her 30s in good health and CMV-seronegative. Sequences were obtained from PBMCs. The CDR3 DNA reads as TGTGCCAGCTCACCACTACCGGGACAGGGGAACACTGAAGCTTTCTTT. It codes for CASSPLPGQGNTEAFF.